Presented here are 25 T cell receptor beta chains from one specimen sequenced in a study of OX40 agonist ivuxolimab in advanced cancers. Sequenced by immunoSEQ multiplex PCR; TCRdb stores in-frame clones only, minus some. The sample contains approximately 46,000 clones, around 77% of which appear only once. The sequenced sample was CD4+ or CD8+ T cells sorted from blood, obtained in a trial of the OX40 agonist ivuxolimab. The origin of the receptors is an adult with an advanced solid tumor such as melanoma, head and neck, liver or kidney cancer.

In this sample, this clone turned up a few times. The genes are TRBV4-1 and TRBJ2-1, with 10 bases that match TRBD2. The CDR3 has 16 amino acids. The J segment lost 7 bases and the V segment lost 1 base, leaving 7 bases of the junction unmatched. In germline, CDR1 is MGHRA, CDR2 YSYEKL. Written as DNA, the CDR3 is TGCGCCAGCAGCCAAGTACGGCTAGCGGGAGTTAATGAGCAGTTCTTC. The encoded protein is CASSQVRLAGVNEQFF.

The genes are TRBV4-1 and TRBJ2-3, with 7 bases that match TRBD2. This CDR3 has 19 residues. Trimming removed 4 bases from V and 2 bases from J; junction bases left unmatched: 18. The germline V gene has CDR1 MGHRA and CDR2 YSYEKL. DNA of the CDR3: TGCGCCAGCAGCCGCGCGGCTGGGGGACTAAGCGGCCTCACAGATACGCAGTATTTT. It codes for CASSRAAGGLSGLTDTQYF.

This rearrangement joins TRBV6-1 to TRBJ2-2; TRBD1 matches at 7 bases. V lost 5 bases, J lost 0 bases, and 3 bases stayed unmatched. The CDR3 is made up of 15 amino acids. CDR1 and CDR2 from the germline V gene are MNHNS and SASEGT. The CDR3 loop is CASSRQGANTGELFF. CDR3 in DNA: TGTGCCAGCAGTCGGCAGGGGGCGAACACCGGGGAGCTGTTTTTT.

The chain is built from TRBV10-3 and TRBJ2-5; tentative D call: TRBD1 (7 bases). The CDR3 length is 15 residues. The V gene's germline CDR1 is ENHRY and CDR2 SYGVKD. V lost 0 bases and J lost 4, with 12 bases in between. CDR3 sequence: CAISESAGGGETQYF. CDR3 nucleotide sequence: TGTGCCATCAGTGAGTCGGCAGGGGGAGGAGAGACCCAGTACTTC.

This clone has just a few counts. The chain uses TRBV28 and TRBJ2-7, with TRBD1 as a possible D gene (6 bases). Deletions cut 6 bases from V and 2 bases from J, with 14 bases between. Germline CDR1 and CDR2: MDHEN and SYDVKM. The CDR3 extends over 14 amino acids. The CDR3 here is CASRSDRSPYEQYF. The CDR3 coding sequence is TGTGCCAGCAGAAGCGACAGGTCTCCCTACGAGCAGTACTTC.

The CDR3 bases are TGTGCCAGCAGCTCGGTCTCAAGAGGCGGGAGGGCGTACGAGCAGTACTTC. It yields the protein CASSSVSRGGRAYEQYF. The V gene is TRBV11-2, the J gene TRBJ2-7, with TRBD2 matching 9 bases. Germline V gene lookup returns CDR1 SGHAT and CDR2 FQNNGV. V lost 4 bases, J lost 4 bases, and 14 bases stayed unmatched. This CDR3 has 17 residues.

The chain recombines TRBV9 with TRBJ2-7, with a weak D call TRBD1 (6 bases). The V end lost 0 bases, the J end lost 3 bases, and 10 bases lay between the germline ends. This CDR3 comprises 14 residues. CDR1 and CDR2 (germline): SGDLS, YYNGEE. As DNA, the CDR3 is TGTGCCAGCAGCGTAGATCAGGGGAACTACGAGCAGTACTTC. Translating gives CASSVDQGNYEQYF.

The V and J genes are TRBV15 and TRBJ2-3; 10 bases map to TRBD2. V lost 0 bases, J lost 4 bases, and 4 bases stayed unmatched. In germline, CDR1 is LNHNV, CDR2 YYDKDF (reference sequence). The CDR3 is made up of 16 amino acids. The CDR3 nucleotides are TGTGCCACCAGCAGAGATGGCCTAGCGGGAGCAGATACGCAGTATTTT. This codes for CATSRDGLAGADTQYF.

In this sample, this clone turned up once. One end of the junction does not line up with germline, which may come from a read error. Additional DNA sequences in this sample encode the identical CDR3. This rearrangement joins TRBV9 to TRBJ2-7; 10 positions match TRBD2. CDR1 and CDR2 from the germline V gene are SGDLS and YYNGEE. CDR3 length: 18 amino acids. Here the CDR3 DNA reads TGCGCCAGCAGCGTAGGCGCAACTAGCGGGACCATCACCTACGAGCAGTACTTC. Translated, it gives CASSVGATSGTITYEQYF. The variable domain in full, with the rest retrieved from reference TRBV9 and TRBJ2-7, is DSGVTQTPKHLITATGQRVTLRCSPRSGDLSVYWYQQSLDQGLQFLIQYYNGEERAKGNILERFSAQQFPDLHSELNLSSLELGDSALYFCASSVGATSGTITYEQYFGPGTRLTVT.

This chain links TRBV7-3 with TRBJ2-3, with TRBD2 matching 11 bases. V lost 5 bases to trimming and J lost 2 bases; unmatched junction nucleotides: 12. Germline V gives CDR1 SGHTA, CDR2 FQGTGA. The CDR3 has 18 residues. The CDR3 here is CASSPPGLAESSTDTQYF. Here the CDR3 DNA reads TGTGCCAGCAGCCCCCCGGGACTAGCGGAAAGTTCCACAGATACGCAGTATTTT.

CDR3: CASSELSSYNEQFF. CDR3 sequence (DNA): TGTGCCAGCAGTGAATTATCTAGCTACAATGAGCAGTTCTTC. This rearrangement joins TRBV25-1 to TRBJ2-1, with unresolved D. Trimming shortened V by 1 base and J by 3 bases, and 7 bases separated the two germline ends. Germline V gives CDR1 MGHDK, CDR2 SYGVNS. The CDR3 consists of 14 residues.

This clone was seen only once. The gene calls are TRBV25-1 and TRBJ2-2; 8 positions agree with TRBD1. The CDR3 runs to 15 residues. Losses at the gene ends were 5 bases for V and 5 bases for J; bases not matched to a gene: 7. Per the germline V gene, CDR1 is MGHDK and CDR2 is SYGVNS. Here the CDR3 reads CASSPRTGQTGELFF. Written as DNA, the CDR3 is TGTGCCAGCAGTCCCCGGACAGGGCAAACCGGGGAGCTGTTTTTT.

This clone occurred many times. This chain uses TRBV19 with TRBJ2-3; D ambiguous. V was clipped by 10 bases and J by 6 bases, with 17 bases between them. The CDR3 totals 13 residues. Germline V CDR1 and CDR2: LNHDA, SQIVND (reference sequence). Written as DNA, the CDR3 is TGTGCCACCCGGGCCACGAGCGTTGATACGCAGTATTTT. This gives the protein CATRATSVDTQYF.

This chain links TRBV7-9 with TRBJ2-7; 7 nucleotides match TRBD2. The germline gives CDR1 SEHNR, CDR2 FQNEAQ (reference sequence). V lost 0 bases, J lost 1 base, and 0 bases stayed unmatched. CDR3 length: 14 residues. The CDR3 region is CASSLASGSYEQYF. The CDR3 DNA reads TGTGCCAGCAGCTTAGCTAGCGGGTCCTACGAGCAGTACTTC.

The rearrangement joins TRBV6-5 to TRBJ2-7; D call uncertain. CDR1 is MNHEY and CDR2 is SVGAGI in the germline V gene. The V gene lost 6 bases and the J gene lost 0 bases, with 9 bases spanning the gap. The CDR3 extends over 13 amino acids. The CDR3 reads CASSSMLSYEQYF. The CDR3 DNA is TGTGCCAGCAGCTCCATGCTCTCCTACGAGCAGTACTTC.

This clone rates as medium-sized. This chain uses TRBV5-1 with TRBJ1-2; D might be TRBD1 (5 bases). The CDR3 runs to 14 residues. V was pared by 0 bases and J by 4 bases, with 10 bases between. Germline CDR1 reads SGHRS; CDR2 reads YFSETQ. Written as DNA, the CDR3 is TGCGCCAGCAGCTTGGGGCAGGGTGGCTATGGCTACACCTTC. Encoded protein: CASSLGQGGYGYTF. Full variable domain (outside the CDR3, taken from reference TRBV5-1 and TRBJ1-2): KAGVTQTPRYLIKTRGQQVTLSCSPISGHRSVSWYQQTPGQGLQFLFEYFSETQRNKGNFPGRFSGRQFSNSRSEMNVSTLELGDSALYLCASSLGQGGYGYTFGSGTRLTVV.

This clone has a handful of counts. This specimen includes other DNA sequences encoding the same CDR3. The V and J genes are TRBV6-5 and TRBJ1-5, with TRBD1 as a possible D gene (6 bases). V lost 0 bases and J lost 5, with 11 bases in between. Germline CDR1 MNHEY, CDR2 SVGAGI. This CDR3 region has 15 residues. This CDR3 reads CASSYSSGGDQPQHF. The CDR3 DNA reads TGTGCCAGCAGTTACTCGTCGGGGGGCGATCAGCCCCAGCATTTT.

The chain carries TRBV9 and TRBJ2-3; no definite D call. The germline CDR1 and CDR2 sequences are SGDLS and YYNGEE. Trimming removed 4 bases from V and 5 bases from J, with 11 bases in between. CDR3 size: 13 residues. The DNA for the CDR3 is TGTGCCAGCAGCCCCCGCTGGGGAGATACGCAGTATTTT. Protein sequence: CASSPRWGDTQYF. Using reference TRBV9 and TRBJ2-3 for the parts outside the CDR3, the full variable domain is DSGVTQTPKHLITATGQRVTLRCSPRSGDLSVYWYQQSLDQGLQFLIQYYNGEERAKGNILERFSAQQFPDLHSELNLSSLELGDSALYFCASSPRWGDTQYFGPGTRLTVL.

The chain carries TRBV5-1 and TRBJ2-5; D uncertain. The length of the CDR3 is 14 residues. Trimming cost V 0 bases and J 7 bases, with 13 bases left between them. Per germline, CDR1 SGHRS and CDR2 YFSETQ. The CDR3 DNA reads as TGCGCCAGCAGCTTGGATACCACTCCAACGACCCAGTACTTC. Amino acids: CASSLDTTPTTQYF. Filled out from reference TRBV5-1 and TRBJ2-5, the complete variable domain reads KAGVTQTPRYLIKTRGQQVTLSCSPISGHRSVSWYQQTPGQGLQFLFEYFSETQRNKGNFPGRFSGRQFSNSRSEMNVSTLELGDSALYLCASSLDTTPTTQYFGPGTRLLVL.

CDR3 nucleotide sequence: TGCGCCAGCAGCTTGGACAGGGGCGTTGAGCAGTTCTTC. This sequence encodes CASSLDRGVEQFF. The chain combines TRBV5-1 with TRBJ2-1, with 7 bases fitting TRBD1. The CDR3 has 13 residues. Trimming at V came to 0 bases and at J to 9 bases, leaving 3 bases not matched to a gene. CDR1 and CDR2 (germline): SGHRS, YFSETQ.

The CDR3 bases are TGCGCCAGCAGCGCATCGGGGGGGGCCGACGAGCAGTACTTC. It codes for CASSASGGADEQYF. The chain joins TRBV5-1 to TRBJ2-7, with TRBD2 matching 8 bases. Trimming at V came to 4 bases and at J to 5 bases, leaving 8 bases not matched to a gene. The CDR3 is made up of 14 amino acids. Per the germline V gene, CDR1 is SGHRS and CDR2 is YFSETQ. Full variable domain (rest looked up from reference TRBV5-1 and TRBJ2-7): KAGVTQTPRYLIKTRGQQVTLSCSPISGHRSVSWYQQTPGQGLQFLFEYFSETQRNKGNFPGRFSGRQFSNSRSEMNVSTLELGDSALYLCASSASGGADEQYFGPGTRLTVT.

The J gene is TRBJ2-7, the V gene TRBV28; D not certain. V was shortened by 6 bases and J by 3 bases, with 9 bases between the two germline ends. The germline gives CDR1 MDHEN, CDR2 SYDVKM. This CDR3 is 12 amino acids long. The CDR3 DNA reads as TGTGCCAGCAGGGGGAACCACTACGAGCAGTACTTC. Translating gives CASRGNHYEQYF.

The CDR3 region has the DNA TGTGCCAGTTCCAAGGACCCCGATCAGCCCCAGCATTTT. Translating it yields CASSKDPDQPQHF. This chain links TRBV9 with TRBJ1-5; D not resolved. Germline V CDR1 and CDR2: SGDLS, YYNGEE. The V end lost 8 bases, the J end lost 5 bases, and 14 bases lay between the germline ends. This CDR3 is built from 13 residues.

This clone was counted a single time. The V and J genes are TRBV6-1 and TRBJ1-3; TRBD1 is a possible D gene (5 bases). V was cut by 10 bases and J by 1 base, with 14 bases left in between. Germline CDR1 MNHNS, CDR2 SASEGT. The CDR3 has 14 amino acids. This CDR3 is CATTPGTSGNTIYF. The CDR3 coding sequence is TGTGCCACAACCCCCGGGACGTCTGGAAACACCATATATTTT.

The rearrangement uses TRBV7-3 and TRBJ1-1; tentative D call: TRBD1 (5 bases). Germline loops: CDR1 SGHTA, CDR2 FQGTGA. V dropped 5 bases and J dropped 1 base, with 8 bases sitting between them. CDR3 length: 13 amino acids. The CDR3 region is CASSTQGNTEAFF. In DNA form, the CDR3 reads TGTGCCAGCAGCACCCAGGGGAACACTGAAGCTTTCTTT.